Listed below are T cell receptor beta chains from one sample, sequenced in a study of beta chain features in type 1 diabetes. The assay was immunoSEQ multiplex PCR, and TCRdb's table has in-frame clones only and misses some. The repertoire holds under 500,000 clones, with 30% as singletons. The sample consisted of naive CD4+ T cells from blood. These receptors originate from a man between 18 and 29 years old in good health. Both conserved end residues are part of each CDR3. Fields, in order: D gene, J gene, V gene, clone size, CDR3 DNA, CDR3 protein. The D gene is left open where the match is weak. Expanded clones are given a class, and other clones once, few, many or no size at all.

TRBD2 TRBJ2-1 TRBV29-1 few TGCAGCGTTGACTCAGCGGGAGCCGTTACCCATGAGCAGTTCTTC CSVDSAGAVTHEQFF
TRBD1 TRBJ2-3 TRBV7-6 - TGTGCCAGCAGCTTAGGGACAGGGATTAGCACAGATACGCAGTATTTT CASSLGTGISTDTQYF
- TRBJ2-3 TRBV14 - TGTGCCAGCAGCCAAGCCCGTAGCACAGATACGCAGTATTTT CASSQARSTDTQYF
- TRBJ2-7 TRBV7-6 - TGTGCCAGCAGCTTAGCGGGCTCCGTCTACGAGCAGTACTTC CASSLAGSVYEQYF
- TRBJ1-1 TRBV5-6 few TGTGCCAGCAGCTTGACGGGCACTGAAGCTTTCTTT CASSLTGTEAFF
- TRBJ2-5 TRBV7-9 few TGTGCCAGCAGTAGGACGGGCCAAGAGACCCAGTACTTC CASSRTGQETQYF
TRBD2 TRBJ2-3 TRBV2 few TGTGCCAGCAGCTACCTAGCGGGAGGGCCCGGAGCTAGCACAGATACGCAGTATTTT CASSYLAGGPGASTDTQYF
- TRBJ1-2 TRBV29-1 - TGCAGCGTTGGAAAGGGCTTCGACTATGGCTACACCTTC CSVGKGFDYGYTF
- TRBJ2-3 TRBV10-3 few TGTGCCATCAGTGAGTCGGGGACAGATACGCAGTATTTT CAISESGTDTQYF
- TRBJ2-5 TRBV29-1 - TGCAGCGTGGGGCACAGTCAAGAGACCCAGTACTTC CSVGHSQETQYF
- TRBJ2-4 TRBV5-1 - TGCGCCAGCAGCCCCCCGCCGGGAGTCGTCCACTTC CASSPPPGVVHF
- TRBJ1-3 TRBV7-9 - TGTGCCAGCAGCACCACACGGCACTCTGGAAACACCATATATTTT CASSTTRHSGNTIYF
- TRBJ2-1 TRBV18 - TGTGCCAGCTCGGACAGCAATGAGCAGTTCTTC CASSDSNEQFF
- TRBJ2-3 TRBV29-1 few TGCAGCGTTGATAGAGGAGATACGCAGTATTTT CSVDRGDTQYF
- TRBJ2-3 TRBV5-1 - TGCGCCAGCAGCTTGGCGACCGAGGCCGGGCCAGATACGCAGTATTTT CASSLATEAGPDTQYF
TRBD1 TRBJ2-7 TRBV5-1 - TGCGCCAGCAGAGGGGACAGGAGCTCCTACGAGCAGTACTTC CASRGDRSSYEQYF
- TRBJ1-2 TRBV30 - TGTGCCTGGAGTCGAGGGGGATATGGCTACACCTTC CAWSRGGYGYTF
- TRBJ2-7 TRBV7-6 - TGTGCCAGCAGCGCCATGGGTCGGGCTTCCTACGAGCAGTACTTC CASSAMGRASYEQYF
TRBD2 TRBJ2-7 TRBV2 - TGTGCCAGCGGGGAGCGGGAGTTAGGGCAGTACTTC CASGERELGQYF
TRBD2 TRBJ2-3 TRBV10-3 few TGTGCCATCAGTTCAGCGGGAGGTGATACGCAGTATTTT CAISSAGGDTQYF
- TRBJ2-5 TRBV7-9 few TGTGCCAGCGCCCCGGGGGCTAGCCAAGAGACCCAGTACTTC CASAPGASQETQYF
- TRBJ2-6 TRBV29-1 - TGCAGCGTTGGCCCAAGGGGGGCTGGGGCCAACGTCCTGACTTTC CSVGPRGAGANVLTF
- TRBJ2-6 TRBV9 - TGTGCCAGCAGCGTAGCGGCCAGTGGCCTCTCTGGGGCCAACGTCCTGACTTTC CASSVAASGLSGANVLTF
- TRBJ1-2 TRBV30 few TGTGCCTGGAGTGACCAGGTGGACTTCTATGGCTACACCTTC CAWSDQVDFYGYTF